This TCR beta chain appears in the sequencing data of a study of blood T cell repertoires in COVID-19. Germline loops: CDR1 SGHRS, CDR2 YFSETQ. J gave up 6 bases and V 4 bases, and 13 bases lay outside the gene matches. This CDR3 has 16 amino acids. Authors' analysis steps: Using reference gene primer amplification, nucleated cell counts were estimated. Produced via immunoSEQ multiplex PCR; TCRdb's table is partial and in-frame only. The D gene and trimming were derived from the DNA, and the V and J assignments and clone size from that table. The sample has approximately 150,000 clones, 87% seen once. Participants spanned ages about 18 to 90 years and resided in roughly 26 US areas.

Input material: PBMCs or T cells enriched from blood (not recorded which). The origin of this receptor is a woman between 40 and 55 years old who had been exposed to COVID-19. The chain has TRBV5-1 and TRBJ1-2, with 9 nucleotides matching TRBD1. This chain's CDR3 is CASSTKTGGDSNGYTF. In nucleotides, the CDR3 is TGCGCCAGCAGCACTAAAACAGGGGGCGATAGTAATGGCTACACCTTC.